This TCR beta chain was found in a study of blood T cell repertoires in COVID-19. About the research overall: Whether acute or convalescent, the COVID-19 samples came from the United States, Italy and Spain. T cells, B-cell-depleted T cells, or PBMCs supplied cDNA or gDNA.

V lost 4 bases, J lost 4 bases, and 9 bases lay in between. Germline CDR1 SGHNT, CDR2 YYREEE (reference sequence). The CDR3 is made up of 13 amino acids. This clone has only a few counts. The study recruited people aged about 18 to 89 years across roughly 23 US areas. Cohort assignment relied on participant-reported clinical history. Profiled with immunoSEQ multiplex PCR; TCRdb holds only in-frame clones, not every one. The sample consists of hundreds of thousands of clones, roughly nine tenths of them appearing once. Sample: PBMCs or T cells enriched from blood (not recorded which). The V gene is TRBV5-4, the J gene TRBJ1-3; the D is unclear. The sequence was collected from a man aged 18 to 29 who had recovered from COVID-19. CDR3 sequence (DNA): TGTGCCAGCAGCCCGGCGGTGGGAAACACCATATATTTT. Translation gives CASSPAVGNTIYF.